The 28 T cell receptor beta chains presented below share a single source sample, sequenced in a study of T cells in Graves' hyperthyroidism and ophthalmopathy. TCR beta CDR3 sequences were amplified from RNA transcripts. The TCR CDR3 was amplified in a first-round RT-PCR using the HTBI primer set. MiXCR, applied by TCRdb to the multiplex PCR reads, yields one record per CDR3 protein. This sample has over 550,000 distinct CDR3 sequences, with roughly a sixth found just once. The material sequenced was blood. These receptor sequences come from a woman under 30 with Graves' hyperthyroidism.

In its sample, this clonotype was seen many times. The CDR3 protein is CASSDLQGRWETQYF. DNA for the CDR3: TGTGCCAGCAGCGACCTACAGGGGCGGTGGGAGACCCAGTACTTC. The chain links TRBV28 to TRBJ2-5; TRBD1 agrees at 7 bases. The CDR3 extends over 15 amino acids. Germline V CDR1 and CDR2: MDHEN, SYDVKM. The V segment lost 6 bases and the J segment 5 bases; nucleotides outside the gene matches: 12.

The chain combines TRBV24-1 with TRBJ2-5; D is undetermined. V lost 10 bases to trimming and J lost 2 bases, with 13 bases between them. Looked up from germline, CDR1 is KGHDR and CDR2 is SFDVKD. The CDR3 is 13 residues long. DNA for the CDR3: TGTGCCACGAGCCGGTACGGACAAGAGACCCAGTACTTC. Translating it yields CATSRYGQETQYF.

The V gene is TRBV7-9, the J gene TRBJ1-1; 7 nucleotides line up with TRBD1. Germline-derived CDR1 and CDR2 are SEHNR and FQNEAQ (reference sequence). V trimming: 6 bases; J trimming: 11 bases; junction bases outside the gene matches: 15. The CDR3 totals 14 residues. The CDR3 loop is CASSSDREVHRAFF. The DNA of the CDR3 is TGTGCCAGCAGTTCTGACAGGGAGGTCCATCGGGCTTTCTTT.

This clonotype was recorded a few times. The CDR3 here is CASSLNPGQPQHF. For the CDR3, the DNA is TGTGCCAGCAGCTTAAACCCGGGACAGCCCCAGCATTTT. The rearrangement links TRBV11-2 to TRBJ1-5; D not resolved. The V end was cut by 2 bases, the J end by 7 bases, with 9 bases between. Germline V gene lookup returns CDR1 SGHAT and CDR2 FQNNGV. This CDR3 contains 13 residues.

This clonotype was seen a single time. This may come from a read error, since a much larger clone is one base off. Written as DNA, the CDR3 is TGCAGTGCTAGTACTAGCGGGAGCGTAAAGACCCAGTACTTC. This codes for CSASTSGSVKTQYF. This rearrangement joins TRBV20-1 to TRBJ2-5; 11 nucleotides align to TRBD2. The length of the CDR3 is 14 residues. The V gene's germline CDR1 is DFQATT and CDR2 SNEGSKA (reference sequence). V dropped 3 bases and J dropped 6; count of bases not matched to a gene: 6.

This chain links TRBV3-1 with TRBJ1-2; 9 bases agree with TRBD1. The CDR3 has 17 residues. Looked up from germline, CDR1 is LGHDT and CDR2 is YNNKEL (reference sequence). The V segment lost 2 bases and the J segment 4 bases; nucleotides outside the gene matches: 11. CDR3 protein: CASSQSGTGLFGYGYTF. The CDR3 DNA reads TGTGCCAGCAGCCAATCCGGGACAGGGCTTTTTGGCTATGGCTACACCTTC.

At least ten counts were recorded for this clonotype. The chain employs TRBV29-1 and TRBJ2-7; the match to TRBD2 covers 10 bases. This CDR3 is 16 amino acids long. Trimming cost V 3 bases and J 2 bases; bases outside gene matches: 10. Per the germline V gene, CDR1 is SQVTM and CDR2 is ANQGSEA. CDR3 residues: CSVDTRTSGPTYEQYF. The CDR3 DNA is TGCAGCGTTGACACCAGGACTAGCGGACCGACCTACGAGCAGTACTTC.

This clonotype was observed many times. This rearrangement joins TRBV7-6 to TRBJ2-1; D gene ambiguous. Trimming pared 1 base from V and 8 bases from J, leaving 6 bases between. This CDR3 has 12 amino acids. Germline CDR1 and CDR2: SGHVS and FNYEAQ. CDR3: CASSLGTDEQFF. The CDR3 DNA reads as TGTGCCAGCAGCTTAGGTACGGATGAGCAGTTCTTC.

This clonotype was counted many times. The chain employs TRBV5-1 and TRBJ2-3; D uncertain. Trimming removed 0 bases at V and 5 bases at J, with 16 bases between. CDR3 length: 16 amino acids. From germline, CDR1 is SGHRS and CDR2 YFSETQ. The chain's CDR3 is CASSLDAGIGEDTQYF. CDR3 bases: TGCGCCAGCAGCTTGGATGCTGGGATCGGTGAAGATACGCAGTATTTT.

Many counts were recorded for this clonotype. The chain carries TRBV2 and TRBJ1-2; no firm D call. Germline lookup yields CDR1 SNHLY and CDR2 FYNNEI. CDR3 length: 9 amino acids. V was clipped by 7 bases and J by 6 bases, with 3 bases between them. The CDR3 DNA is TGTGCCAGCACGGATGGCTACACCTTC. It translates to CASTDGYTF.

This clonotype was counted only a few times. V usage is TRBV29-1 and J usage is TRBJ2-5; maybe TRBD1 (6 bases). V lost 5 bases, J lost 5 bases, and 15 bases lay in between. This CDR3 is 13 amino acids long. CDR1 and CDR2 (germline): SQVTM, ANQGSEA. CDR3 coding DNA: TGCAGCGTTACAAAACAGGGTTTGGAGACCCAGTACTTC. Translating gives CSVTKQGLETQYF.

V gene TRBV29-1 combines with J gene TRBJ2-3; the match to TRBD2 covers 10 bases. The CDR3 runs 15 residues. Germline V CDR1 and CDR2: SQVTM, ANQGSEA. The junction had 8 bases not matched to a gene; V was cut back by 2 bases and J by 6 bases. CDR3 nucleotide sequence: TGCAGCGTTGAAAGAGCGGCTAGCGGGAGTGATACGCAGTATTTT. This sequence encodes CSVERAASGSDTQYF.

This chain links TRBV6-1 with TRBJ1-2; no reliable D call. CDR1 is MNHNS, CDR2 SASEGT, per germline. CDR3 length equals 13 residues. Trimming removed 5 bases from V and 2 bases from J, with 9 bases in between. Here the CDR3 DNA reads TGTGCCAGCAGTCCGTTTGGGAACTATGGCTACACCTTC. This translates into CASSPFGNYGYTF.

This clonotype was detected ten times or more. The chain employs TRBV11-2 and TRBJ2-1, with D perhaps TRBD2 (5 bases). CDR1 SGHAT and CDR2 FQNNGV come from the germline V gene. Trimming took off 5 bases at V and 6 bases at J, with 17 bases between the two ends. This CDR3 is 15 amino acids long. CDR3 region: CASSTRLDGSNEQFF. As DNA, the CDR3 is TGTGCCAGCAGCACCCGCCTAGATGGGAGCAATGAGCAGTTCTTC.

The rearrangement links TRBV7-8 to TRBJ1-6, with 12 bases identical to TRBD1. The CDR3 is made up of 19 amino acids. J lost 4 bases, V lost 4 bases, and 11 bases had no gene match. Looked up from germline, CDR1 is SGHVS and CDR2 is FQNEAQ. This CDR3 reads CASSSPRDRGRPYNSPLHF. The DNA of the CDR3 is TGTGCCAGCAGCTCGCCCCGGGACAGGGGGCGACCTTATAATTCACCCCTCCACTTT.

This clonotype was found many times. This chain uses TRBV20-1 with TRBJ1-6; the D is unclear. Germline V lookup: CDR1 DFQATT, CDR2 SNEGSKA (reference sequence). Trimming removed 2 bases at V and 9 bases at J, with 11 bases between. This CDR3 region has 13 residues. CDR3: CSARYGESSPLHF. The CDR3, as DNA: TGCAGTGCTAGATATGGGGAGAGTTCACCCCTCCACTTT.

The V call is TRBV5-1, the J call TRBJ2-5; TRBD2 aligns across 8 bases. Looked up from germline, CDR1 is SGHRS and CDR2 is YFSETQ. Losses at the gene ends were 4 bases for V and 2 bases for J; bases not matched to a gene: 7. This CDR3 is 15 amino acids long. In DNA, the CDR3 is TGCGCCAGCAGCCAACAAGTAGCGGGACAAGAGACCCAGTACTTC. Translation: CASSQQVAGQETQYF. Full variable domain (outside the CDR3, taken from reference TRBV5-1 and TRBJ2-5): KAGVTQTPRYLIKTRGQQVTLSCSPISGHRSVSWYQQTPGQGLQFLFEYFSETQRNKGNFPGRFSGRQFSNSRSEMNVSTLELGDSALYLCASSQQVAGQETQYFGPGTRLLVL.

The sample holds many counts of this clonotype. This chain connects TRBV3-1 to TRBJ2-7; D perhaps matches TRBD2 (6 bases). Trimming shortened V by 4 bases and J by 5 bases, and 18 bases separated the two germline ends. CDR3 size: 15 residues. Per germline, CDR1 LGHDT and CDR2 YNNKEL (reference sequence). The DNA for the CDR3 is TGTGCCAGCAGCCCCCGTCTAGCGACTGTCCACGAGCAGTACTTC. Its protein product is CASSPRLATVHEQYF.

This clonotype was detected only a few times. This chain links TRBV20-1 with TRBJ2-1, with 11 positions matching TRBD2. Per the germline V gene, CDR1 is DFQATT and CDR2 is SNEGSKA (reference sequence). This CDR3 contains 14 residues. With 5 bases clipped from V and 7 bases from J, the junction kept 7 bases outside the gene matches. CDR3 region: CSAGTSGGNNEQFF. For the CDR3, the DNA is TGCAGTGCTGGAACTAGCGGGGGTAATAATGAGCAGTTCTTC.

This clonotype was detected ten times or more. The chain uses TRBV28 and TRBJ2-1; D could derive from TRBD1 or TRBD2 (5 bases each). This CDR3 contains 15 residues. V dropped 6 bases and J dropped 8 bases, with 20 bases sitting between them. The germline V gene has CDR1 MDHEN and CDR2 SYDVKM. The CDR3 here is CASRTPGRVSDEQFF. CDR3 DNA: TGTGCCAGCAGAACCCCGGGGCGGGTCTCCGATGAGCAGTTCTTC.

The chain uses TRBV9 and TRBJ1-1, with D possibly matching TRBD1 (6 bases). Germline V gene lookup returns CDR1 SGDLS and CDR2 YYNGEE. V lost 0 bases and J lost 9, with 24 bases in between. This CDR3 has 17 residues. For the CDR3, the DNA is TGTGCCAGCAGCGTAGAACCCCACCCAGGGGAGGGGGGTAAAGCTTTCTTT. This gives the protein CASSVEPHPGEGGKAFF.

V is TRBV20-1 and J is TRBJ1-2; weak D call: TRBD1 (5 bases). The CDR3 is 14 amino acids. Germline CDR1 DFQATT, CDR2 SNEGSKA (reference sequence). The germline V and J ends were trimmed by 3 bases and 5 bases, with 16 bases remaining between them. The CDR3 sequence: CSASGTSTLYGYTF. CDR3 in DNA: TGCAGTGCTAGTGGGACCAGTACCTTATATGGCTACACCTTC.

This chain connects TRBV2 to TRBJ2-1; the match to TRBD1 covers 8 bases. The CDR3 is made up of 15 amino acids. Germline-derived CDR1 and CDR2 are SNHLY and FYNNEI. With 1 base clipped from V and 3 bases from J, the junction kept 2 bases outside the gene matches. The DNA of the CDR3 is TGTGCCAGCAGTGAAGAACAGGGGGGCTACAATGAGCAGTTCTTC. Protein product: CASSEEQGGYNEQFF.

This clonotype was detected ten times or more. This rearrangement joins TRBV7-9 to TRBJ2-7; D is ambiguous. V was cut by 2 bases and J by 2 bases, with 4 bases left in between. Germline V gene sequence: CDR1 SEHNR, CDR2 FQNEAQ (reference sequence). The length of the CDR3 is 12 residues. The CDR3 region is CASSLQAYEQYF. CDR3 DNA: TGTGCCAGCAGCTTACAGGCCTACGAGCAGTACTTC.

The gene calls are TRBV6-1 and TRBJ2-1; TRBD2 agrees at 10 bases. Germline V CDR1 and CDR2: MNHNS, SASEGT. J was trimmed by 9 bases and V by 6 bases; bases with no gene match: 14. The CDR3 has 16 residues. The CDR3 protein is CASRRPSGGAEGEQFF. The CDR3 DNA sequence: TGTGCCAGCAGGAGGCCGAGCGGGGGGGCCGAGGGTGAGCAGTTCTTC.

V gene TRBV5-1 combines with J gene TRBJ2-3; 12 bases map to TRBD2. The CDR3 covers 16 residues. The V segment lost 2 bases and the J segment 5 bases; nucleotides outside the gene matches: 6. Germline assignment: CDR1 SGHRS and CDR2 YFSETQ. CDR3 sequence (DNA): TGCGCCAGCAGCTTATCTAGCGGGAGGGCGAGAGATACGCAGTATTTT. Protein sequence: CASSLSSGRARDTQYF.

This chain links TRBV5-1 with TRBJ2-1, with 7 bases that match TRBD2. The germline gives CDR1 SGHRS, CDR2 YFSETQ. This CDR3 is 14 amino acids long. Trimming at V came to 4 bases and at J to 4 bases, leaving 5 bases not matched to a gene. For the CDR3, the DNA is TGCGCCAGCAGCGAGCGGGGCCTATACAATGAGCAGTTCTTC. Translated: CASSERGLYNEQFF.

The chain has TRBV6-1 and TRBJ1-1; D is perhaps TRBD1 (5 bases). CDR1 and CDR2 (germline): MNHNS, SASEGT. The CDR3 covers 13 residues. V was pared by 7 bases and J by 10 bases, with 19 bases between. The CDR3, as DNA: TGTGCCAGCAAAATTGAATCTTGGGGGGGAGCTTTCTTT. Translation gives CASKIESWGGAFF.